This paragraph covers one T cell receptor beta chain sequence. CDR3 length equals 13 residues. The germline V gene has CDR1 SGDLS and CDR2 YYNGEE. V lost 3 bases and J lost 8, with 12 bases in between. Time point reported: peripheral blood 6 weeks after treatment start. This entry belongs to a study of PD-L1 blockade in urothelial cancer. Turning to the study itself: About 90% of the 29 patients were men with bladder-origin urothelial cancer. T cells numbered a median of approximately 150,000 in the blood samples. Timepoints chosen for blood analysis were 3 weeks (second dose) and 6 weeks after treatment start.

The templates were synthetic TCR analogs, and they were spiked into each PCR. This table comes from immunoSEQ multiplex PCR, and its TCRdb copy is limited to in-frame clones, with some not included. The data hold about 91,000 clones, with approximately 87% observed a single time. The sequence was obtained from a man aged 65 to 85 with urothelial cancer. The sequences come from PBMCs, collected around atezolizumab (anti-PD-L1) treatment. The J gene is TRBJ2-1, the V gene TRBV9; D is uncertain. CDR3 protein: CASSEPLFYEQFF. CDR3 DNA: TGTGCCAGCAGCGAGCCCCTCTTCTATGAGCAGTTCTTC.